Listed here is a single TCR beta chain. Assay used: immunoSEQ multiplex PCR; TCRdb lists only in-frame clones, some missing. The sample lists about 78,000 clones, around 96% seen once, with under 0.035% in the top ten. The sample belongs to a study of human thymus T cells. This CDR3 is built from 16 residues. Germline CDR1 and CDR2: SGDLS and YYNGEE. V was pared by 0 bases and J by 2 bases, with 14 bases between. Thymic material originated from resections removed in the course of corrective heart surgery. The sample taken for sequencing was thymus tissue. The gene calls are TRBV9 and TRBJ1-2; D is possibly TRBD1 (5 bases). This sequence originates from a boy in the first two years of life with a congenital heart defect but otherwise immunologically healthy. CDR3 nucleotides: TGTGCCAGCAGCGTAGCTAGGGGAGGAGGGAACTATGGCTACACCTTC. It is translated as CASSVARGGGNYGYTF. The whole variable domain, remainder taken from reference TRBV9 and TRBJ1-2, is DSGVTQTPKHLITATGQRVTLRCSPRSGDLSVYWYQQSLDQGLQFLIQYYNGEERAKGNILERFSAQQFPDLHSELNLSSLELGDSALYFCASSVARGGGNYGYTFGSGTRLTVV.